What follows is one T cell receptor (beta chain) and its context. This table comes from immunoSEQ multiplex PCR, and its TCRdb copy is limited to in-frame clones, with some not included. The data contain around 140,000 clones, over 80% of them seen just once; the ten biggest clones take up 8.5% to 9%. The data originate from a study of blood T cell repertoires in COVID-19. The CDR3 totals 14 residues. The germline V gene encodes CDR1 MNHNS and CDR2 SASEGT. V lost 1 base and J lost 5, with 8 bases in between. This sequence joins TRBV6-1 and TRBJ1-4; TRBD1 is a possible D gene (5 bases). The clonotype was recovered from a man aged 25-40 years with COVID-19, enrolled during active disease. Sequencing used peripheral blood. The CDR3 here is CASSEDRLNEKLFF. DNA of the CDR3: TGTGCCAGCAGTGAAGACAGGCTAAATGAAAAACTGTTTTTT.